Shown below are 17 T cell receptor beta chains from a single sample sequenced in a study of blood T cell repertoires in COVID-19. Libraries were prepared by immunoSEQ multiplex PCR; TCRdb keeps only in-frame clonotypes and omits some of them. The sample holds about 380,000 clones, 88% seen once. Sequencing was performed on PBMCs or T cells enriched from blood (not recorded which). These receptors were obtained from a woman aged 18-35 years who had recovered from COVID-19.

V and J are TRBV28 and TRBJ2-5; D possibly corresponds to TRBD2 (5 bases). V lost 3 bases, J lost 3 bases, and 5 bases lay in between. This CDR3 region has 12 residues. CDR1 and CDR2 from the germline V gene are MDHEN and SYDVKM. The DNA for the CDR3 is TGTGCCAGCAGTTTGCGGGAAGAGACCCAGTACTTC. It codes for CASSLREETQYF.

The chain links TRBV15 to TRBJ2-5; TRBD2 agrees at 7 bases. Looked up from germline, CDR1 is LNHNV and CDR2 is YYDKDF (reference sequence). The junction had 9 bases not matched to a gene; V was cut back by 9 bases and J by 2 bases. The CDR3 is 14 residues long. The DNA of the CDR3 is TGTGCCACTGGGGGAGCGGGGAAACAAGAGACCCAGTACTTC. The encoded protein is CATGGAGKQETQYF.

The rearrangement uses TRBV7-6 and TRBJ2-7; D is uncertain. Germline CDR1 SGHVS, CDR2 FNYEAQ. With 4 bases removed from V and 0 bases from J, the gap between germline ends came to 7 bases. The CDR3 has 13 amino acids. CDR3 in DNA: TGTGCCAGCAGCTCGACACACTCCTACGAGCAGTACTTC. Its protein product is CASSSTHSYEQYF.

The chain recombines TRBV27 with TRBJ1-6, with 10 bases matching TRBD1. The length of the CDR3 is 15 residues. The germline CDR1 and CDR2 sequences are MNHEY and SMNVEV (reference sequence). V was pared by 5 bases and J by 10 bases, with 8 bases of the junction left unmatched. CDR3 coding DNA: TGTGCCAGCAGTAGACAGGGGGCCGGGGGGTCACCCCTCCACTTT. Its translation: CASSRQGAGGSPLHF.

V gene TRBV11-2 combines with J gene TRBJ1-1; unclear D gene. Germline values: CDR1 SGHAT, CDR2 FQNNGV. The CDR3 is made up of 14 amino acids. Trimming pared 0 bases from V and 7 bases from J, leaving 12 bases between. The CDR3 DNA is TGTGCCAGCAGCTTAGAGGGTAGAGGGTATGAAGCTTTCTTT. This sequence encodes CASSLEGRGYEAFF.

The chain carries TRBV10-3 and TRBJ2-5; the match to TRBD1 covers 9 bases. The V gene end was trimmed by 7 bases and the J gene end by 5 bases; junction bases not matched to a gene: 5. CDR1 and CDR2 (germline): ENHRY, SYGVKD. This CDR3 contains 13 residues. CDR3 sequence: CAITTGQGETQYF. For the CDR3, the DNA is TGTGCCATCACTACGGGACAGGGTGAGACCCAGTACTTC.

J is TRBJ2-1 and V is TRBV30; 11 positions agree with TRBD2. Trimming cost V 5 bases and J 2 bases; bases outside gene matches: 14. The CDR3 runs to 18 residues. CDR1 is GTSNPN and CDR2 is SVGIG in the germline V gene (reference sequence). The CDR3 protein is CAWVPPGVAGGTYNEQFF. The DNA of the CDR3 is TGTGCCTGGGTCCCCCCCGGGGTAGCGGGGGGGACCTACAATGAGCAGTTCTTC.

This clone was seen just once. V gene TRBV13 combines with J gene TRBJ2-3, with 8 bases that match TRBD2. Germline V gene lookup returns CDR1 PRHDT and CDR2 FYEKMQ (reference sequence). This CDR3 is built from 20 residues. After removal of 4 bases from V and 0 bases from J, the junction contained 18 bases not matched to a gene. CDR3 DNA: TGTGCCAGCAGCTCTATGTGGGCCACAAGCGGGGGCTCTAGCACAGATACGCAGTATTTT. Its protein product is CASSSMWATSGGSSTDTQYF.

The rearrangement joins TRBV5-6 to TRBJ1-1; 7 bases fit TRBD1. The V gene's germline CDR1 is SGHDT and CDR2 YYEEEE. The CDR3 consists of 16 residues. V shed 0 bases, J shed 0 bases, and the junction held 5 bases outside the gene matches. CDR3 DNA sequence: TGTGCCAGCAGCTTGGCCGGGACAGATATGAACACTGAAGCTTTCTTT. Translation gives CASSLAGTDMNTEAFF.

This clone showed up just once. This rearrangement joins TRBV5-1 to TRBJ1-2, with TRBD1 identical over 7 bases. J lost 3 bases, V lost 2 bases, and 7 bases had no gene match. This CDR3 spans 15 amino acids. The V gene's germline CDR1 is SGHRS and CDR2 YFSETQ. The CDR3 DNA reads TGCGCCAGCAGCTTCGACAGGGATATGGACTATGGCTACACCTTC. It specifies CASSFDRDMDYGYTF.

V is TRBV7-9 and J is TRBJ2-7, with D maybe TRBD2 (6 bases). Trimming left V 5 bases short and J 5 bases short, with 13 bases between. The CDR3 extends over 13 amino acids. From germline, CDR1 is SEHNR and CDR2 FQNEAQ (reference sequence). In DNA form, the CDR3 reads TGTGCCAGCAGCCCGACGGCGGGGAACGAGCAGTACTTC. This sequence encodes CASSPTAGNEQYF.

The V call is TRBV11-3, the J call TRBJ1-4; 10 bases align to TRBD1. CDR1 and CDR2 (germline): SGHNT, YENEEA. J lost 3 bases, V lost 5 bases, and 15 bases had no gene match. This CDR3 region has 19 residues. CDR3: CASSPLRDRGGWANEKLFF. CDR3 nucleotide sequence: TGTGCCAGCAGCCCGCTCCGGGACAGGGGAGGATGGGCTAATGAAAAACTGTTTTTT.

This sequence joins TRBV6-5 and TRBJ1-5, with 10 bases aligning to TRBD1. There are 15 residues in the CDR3. V was pared by 5 bases and J by 7 bases, with 8 bases of the junction left unmatched. The germline V gene has CDR1 MNHEY and CDR2 SVGAGI. CDR3 protein: CASSTSGQGYQPQHF. The DNA of the CDR3 is TGTGCCAGCAGTACATCGGGACAGGGGTACCAGCCCCAGCATTTT.

This clone was seen once. This chain joins TRBV5-4 and TRBJ2-2; D is unclear. CDR1 is SGHNT and CDR2 is YYREEE in the germline V gene (reference sequence). V lost 2 bases and J 1 base, leaving 9 bases between the germline ends. The CDR3 is made up of 15 amino acids. The CDR3 protein is CASSFSEMNTGELFF. The CDR3 nucleotides are TGTGCCAGCAGCTTTTCAGAAATGAACACCGGGGAGCTGTTTTTT.

This chain connects TRBV7-9 to TRBJ1-2; no reliable D call. The CDR3 runs 14 residues. Germline V gene lookup returns CDR1 SEHNR and CDR2 FQNEAQ (reference sequence). The V gene lost 5 bases and the J gene lost 7 bases, with 17 bases spanning the gap. This CDR3 reads CASSPKAAGIGYTF. CDR3 nucleotides: TGTGCCAGCAGCCCCAAAGCGGCAGGTATTGGCTACACCTTC.

The sample holds a few counts of this clone. V usage is TRBV30 and J usage is TRBJ1-5; D possibly corresponds to TRBD1 (5 bases). The CDR3 contains 15 residues. Trimming left V 2 bases short and J 5 bases short, with 16 bases between. CDR1 and CDR2 from the germline V gene are GTSNPN and SVGIG (reference sequence). The CDR3 loop is CAWSQRRGTDQPQHF. The CDR3 nucleotides are TGTGCCTGGAGTCAACGGCGGGGGACTGATCAGCCCCAGCATTTT.

There are a few counts of this clone. This chain joins TRBV18 and TRBJ1-2; no clear D. The CDR3 is made up of 15 amino acids. Germline V lookup: CDR1 KGHSH, CDR2 LQKENI. Trimming pared 3 bases from V and 4 bases from J, leaving 15 bases between. The CDR3 nucleotides are TGTGCCAGCTCACCCACAGCCCAGCCCTCCTATGGCTACACCTTC. As protein: CASSPTAQPSYGYTF. The variable domain in full, completed from reference TRBV18 and TRBJ1-2, reads NAGVMQNPRHLVRRRGQEARLRCSPMKGHSHVYWYRQLPEEGLKFMVYLQKENIIDESGMPKERFSAEFPKEGPSILRIQQVVRGDSAAYFCASSPTAQPSYGYTFGSGTRLTVV.